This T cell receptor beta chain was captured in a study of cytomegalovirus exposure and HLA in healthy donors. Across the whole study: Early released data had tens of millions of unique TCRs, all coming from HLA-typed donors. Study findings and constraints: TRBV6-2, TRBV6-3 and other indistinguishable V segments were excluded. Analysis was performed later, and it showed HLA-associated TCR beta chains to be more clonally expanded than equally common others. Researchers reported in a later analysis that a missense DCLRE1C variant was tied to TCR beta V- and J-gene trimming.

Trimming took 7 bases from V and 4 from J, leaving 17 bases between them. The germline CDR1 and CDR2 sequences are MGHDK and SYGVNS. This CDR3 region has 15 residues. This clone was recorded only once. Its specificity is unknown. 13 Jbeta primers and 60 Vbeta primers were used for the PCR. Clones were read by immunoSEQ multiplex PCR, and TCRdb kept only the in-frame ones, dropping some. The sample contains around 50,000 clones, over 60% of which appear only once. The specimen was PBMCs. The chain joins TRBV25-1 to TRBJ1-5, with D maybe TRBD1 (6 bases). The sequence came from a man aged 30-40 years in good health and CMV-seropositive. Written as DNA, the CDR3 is TGTGCCAGCAACACGGGGGGGCTCGGAAATCAGCCCCAGCATTTT. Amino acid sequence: CASNTGGLGNQPQHF.